These 16 T cell receptor beta chains were sequenced from one sample in a study of cytomegalovirus exposure and HLA in healthy donors. PCR primers comprised 60 Vbeta and 13 Jbeta primers. Clones were sequenced by immunoSEQ multiplex PCR, and TCRdb holds only the in-frame ones, with some missing. The table lists fewer than 200,000 clones, over 60% of them singletons. The specimen sequenced was PBMCs. These receptors were taken from a man aged 35 to 55 in good health and CMV-seronegative.

The chain recombines TRBV11-2 with TRBJ2-1; a possible D gene is TRBD1 (5 bases). V was clipped by 3 bases and J by 6 bases, with 12 bases between them. The CDR3 spans 14 residues. The germline V gene has CDR1 SGHAT and CDR2 FQNNGV. Here the CDR3 DNA reads TGTGCCAGCAGCTTTCCGCCACAGGTCAATGAGCAGTTCTTC. Its protein product is CASSFPPQVNEQFF.

The genes are TRBV23-1 and TRBJ1-6; D ambiguous. TRBV23-1 is placed among ORFs of uncertain function. The CDR3 has 17 residues. The V gene lost 4 bases and the J gene lost 0 bases, with 13 bases spanning the gap. Here the CDR3 DNA reads TGCGCCAGCAGTCCCCATAGGTGGAGCTCCTATAATTCACCCCTCCACTTT. Translating gives CASSPHRWSSYNSPLHF.

This clone was picked up one time. V gene TRBV18 combines with J gene TRBJ2-7; TRBD2 agrees at 7 bases. The V gene's germline CDR1 is KGHSH and CDR2 LQKENI. This CDR3 has 15 residues. The J segment lost 5 bases and the V segment lost 6 bases, leaving 13 bases of the junction unmatched. CDR3 nucleotides: TGTGCCAGCTCCCCAACCCGCGGGGGTACGAACGAGCAGTACTTC. This translates into CASSPTRGGTNEQYF.

The rearrangement uses TRBV28 and TRBJ2-7, with D possibly TRBD1 on 6 matching bases. Trimming pared 2 bases from V and 4 bases from J, leaving 12 bases between. This CDR3 region has 14 residues. CDR1 MDHEN and CDR2 SYDVKM come from the germline V gene. CDR3: CASSLTGQTYEQYF. As DNA, the CDR3 is TGTGCCAGCAGTTTAACAGGACAGACTTACGAGCAGTACTTC.

The chain is built from TRBV6-6 and TRBJ1-2; weak D call: TRBD1 (5 bases). CDR3 length: 16 residues. Trimming took off 5 bases at V and 2 bases at J, with 18 bases between the two ends. The germline gives CDR1 MNHNY, CDR2 SVGAGI (reference sequence). For the CDR3, the DNA is TGTGCCAGCAGTCTTCGACAGTGGCTGGGGAACTATGGCTACACCTTC. Translated, it gives CASSLRQWLGNYGYTF.

The rearrangement uses TRBV4-1 and TRBJ2-1, with 7 bases matching TRBD2. The germline gives CDR1 MGHRA, CDR2 YSYEKL. The junction had 3 bases not matched to a gene; V was cut back by 1 base and J by 3 bases. The CDR3 extends over 15 amino acids. CDR3 bases: TGCGCCAGCAGCCAAGTACTAGCGAACTACAATGAGCAGTTCTTC. It specifies CASSQVLANYNEQFF.

The chain is built from TRBV7-9 and TRBJ2-2; 8 bases align to TRBD1. Germline-derived CDR1 and CDR2 are SEHNR and FQNEAQ (reference sequence). The length of the CDR3 is 16 residues. The trim removed 2 bases at V and 5 bases at J, leaving 7 bases unmatched. CDR3 nucleotide sequence: TGTGCCAGCAGCTTACTGGCCAGGGGGCGAACCGGGGAGCTGTTTTTT. Translating it yields CASSLLARGRTGELFF. The full variable domain, in which reference TRBV7-9 and TRBJ2-2 provide the parts outside the CDR3, is DTGVSQNPRHKITKRGQNVTFRCDPISEHNRLYWYRQTLGQGPEFLTYFQNEAQLEKSRLLSDRFSAERPKGSFSTLEIQRTEQGDSAMYLCASSLLARGRTGELFFGEGSRLTVL.

The chain recombines TRBV19 with TRBJ1-1; D is possibly TRBD1 (6 bases). The CDR3 covers 15 residues. Germline CDR1 and CDR2: LNHDA and SQIVND (reference sequence). With 5 bases removed from V and 3 bases from J, the gap between germline ends came to 16 bases. CDR3 nucleotide sequence: TGTGCCAGTAGTCTCCACAGGGCAGAGGACACTGAAGCTTTCTTT. Its translation is CASSLHRAEDTEAFF. The whole variable domain, remainder taken from reference TRBV19 and TRBJ1-1, is DGGITQSPKYLFRKEGQNVTLSCEQNLNHDAMYWYRQDPGQGLRLIYYSQIVNDFQKGDIAEGYSVSREKKESFPLTVTSAQKNPTAFYLCASSLHRAEDTEAFFGQGTRLTVV.

V usage is TRBV5-6 and J usage is TRBJ2-5, with 8 bases lining up with TRBD2. Germline lookup yields CDR1 SGHDT and CDR2 YYEEEE. J was trimmed by 5 bases and V by 4 bases; bases with no gene match: 1. The CDR3 runs to 12 residues. The CDR3 sequence is CASSTGGETQYF. CDR3 coding DNA: TGTGCCAGCAGCACGGGGGGGGAGACCCAGTACTTC.

The DNA of the CDR3 is TGTGCCAGCCGCGACGGACCGGGACAGAGAAGTTATGGCTACACCTTC. It translates to CASRDGPGQRSYGYTF. V usage is TRBV5-5 and J usage is TRBJ1-2, with 7 positions matching TRBD1. Germline CDR1 is SGHKS and CDR2 is YYEKEE (reference sequence). The CDR3 has 16 amino acids. The ends lost 7 bases at V and 5 bases at J; junction bases unmatched: 17.

The CDR3 here is CASSLWGGDPPWQPQHF. The CDR3 coding sequence is TGTGCCAGCAGTTTATGGGGGGGGGACCCCCCCTGGCAGCCCCAGCATTTT. The chain carries TRBV28 and TRBJ1-5; possible D gene TRBD1, 5 bases. Germline V gives CDR1 MDHEN, CDR2 SYDVKM. Trimming took off 0 bases at V and 7 bases at J, with 19 bases between the two ends. The CDR3 sequence is 17 residues long.

The chain links TRBV2 to TRBJ2-2, with D maybe TRBD2 (6 bases). CDR3 length: 16 amino acids. V dropped 4 bases and J dropped 7 bases, with 19 bases sitting between them. CDR1 is SNHLY and CDR2 is FYNNEI in the germline V gene. CDR3 sequence: CASSVALAIGGGELFF. The CDR3 DNA sequence: TGTGCCAGCAGTGTAGCCCTAGCTATCGGGGGCGGGGAGCTGTTTTTT.

The chain couples TRBV12-5 to TRBJ2-3; TRBD2 matches at 9 bases. CDR3 length: 17 residues. Trimming removed 7 bases from V and 0 bases from J; junction bases left unmatched: 11. The V gene's germline CDR1 is LGHNT and CDR2 FRNRAP. The CDR3 DNA is TGTGCTAGTGCCCCGCCGGCTAGCGGGACTAGCACAGATACGCAGTATTTT. Translation gives CASAPPASGTSTDTQYF.

J is TRBJ2-5 and V is TRBV2; TRBD2 is a possible D gene (6 bases). Trimming took off 7 bases at V and 4 bases at J, with 13 bases between the two ends. Germline loops: CDR1 SNHLY, CDR2 FYNNEI. The CDR3 loop spans 13 amino acids. This chain's CDR3 is CASTREEGETQYF. CDR3 coding DNA: TGTGCCAGCACCAGGGAGGAGGGAGAGACCCAGTACTTC. The variable domain in full, completed from reference TRBV2 and TRBJ2-5, reads EPEVTQTPSHQVTQMGQEVILRCVPISNHLYFYWYRQILGQKVEFLVSFYNNEISEKSEIFDDQFSVERPDGSNFTLKIRSTKLEDSAMYFCASTREEGETQYFGPGTRLLVL.

The DNA for the CDR3 is TGCGCCAGCAGCCGCGCTGGGGGCCCCCAGGACATTCAGTACTTC. Translated: CASSRAGGPQDIQYF. The genes are TRBV5-1 and TRBJ2-4, with D possibly matching TRBD1 (6 bases). V was pared by 4 bases and J by 8 bases, with 19 bases between. Germline loops: CDR1 SGHRS, CDR2 YFSETQ. This CDR3 region has 15 residues.

The chain recombines TRBV27 with TRBJ2-7; 9 nucleotides agree with TRBD2. The junction had 5 bases not matched to a gene; V was cut back by 5 bases and J by 0 bases. CDR3 length: 15 amino acids. Germline CDR1 and CDR2: MNHEY and SMNVEV (reference sequence). CDR3 bases: TGTGCCAGCAGTCTCCGGACTAGCGTCTCCTACGAGCAGTACTTC. Its protein product is CASSLRTSVSYEQYF.